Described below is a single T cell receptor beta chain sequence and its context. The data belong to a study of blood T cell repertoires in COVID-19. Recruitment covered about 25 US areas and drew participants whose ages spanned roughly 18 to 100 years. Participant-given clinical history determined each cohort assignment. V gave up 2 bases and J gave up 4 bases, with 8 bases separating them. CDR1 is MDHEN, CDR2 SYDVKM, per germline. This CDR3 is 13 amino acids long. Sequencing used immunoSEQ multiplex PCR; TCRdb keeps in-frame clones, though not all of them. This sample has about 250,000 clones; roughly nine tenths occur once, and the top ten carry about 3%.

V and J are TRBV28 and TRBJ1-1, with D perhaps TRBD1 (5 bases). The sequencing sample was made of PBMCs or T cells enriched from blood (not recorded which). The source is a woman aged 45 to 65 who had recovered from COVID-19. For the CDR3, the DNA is TGTGCCAGCAGTTTAGGGGGGGGCACTGAAGCTTTCTTT. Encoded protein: CASSLGGGTEAFF.